The 26 T cell receptor beta chains in this list originate from one sample, sequenced in a study of T cells in Graves' hyperthyroidism and ophthalmopathy. Authors of the study amplified TCR beta CDR3 regions from RNA transcripts. RT-PCR in the first round (using the HTBI primer set) targeted the TCR CDR3. One entry per CDR3 protein results from TCRdb running MiXCR on the multiplex PCR reads. The sample has 470,000 or so distinct CDR3 sequences; less than 25% are singletons. The sequencing input was blood. The receptors derive from a man between 18 and 35 years old with Graves' hyperthyroidism.

The J gene is TRBJ1-5, the V gene TRBV12-3 or TRBV12-4; TRBD1 aligns across 8 bases. The CDR3 consists of 14 residues. V lost 10 bases to trimming and J lost 0 bases; unmatched junction nucleotides: 5. CDR3 loop: CANTGTGSNQPQHF. Here the CDR3 DNA reads TGTGCCAACACCGGGACAGGTAGCAATCAGCCCCAGCATTTT.

This clonotype was observed many times. This chain links TRBV6-5 with TRBJ1-1, with 7 bases that match TRBD1. From germline, CDR1 is MNHEY and CDR2 SVGAGI. This CDR3 spans 16 amino acids. V lost 2 bases to trimming and J lost 2 bases; unmatched junction nucleotides: 8. In DNA, the CDR3 is TGTGCCAGCAGTTACACCTCGGGACAGCCCAACACTGAAGCTTTCTTT. Translating gives CASSYTSGQPNTEAFF.

Details on this clonotype: A much larger clone differs by one base, so this may be a read error. The chain couples TRBV7-2 to TRBJ2-5; D is possibly TRBD1 or TRBD2 (5 bases each). Germline V gene data show CDR1 as SGHTA and CDR2 as FQGNSA. This CDR3 spans 16 amino acids. DNA of the CDR3: TGTGCCAGCAGCTTAGTTGTGGCCGGGGCGGAACAGACCAAGTACTTC. This sequence encodes CASSLVVAGAEQTKYF.

The chain has TRBV19 and TRBJ1-5; no clear D gene. Trimming pared 4 bases from V and 2 bases from J, leaving 9 bases between. CDR3 length: 14 amino acids. Germline CDR1 is LNHDA and CDR2 is SQIVND (reference sequence). CDR3 residues: CASSTPGGNQPQHF. The DNA of the CDR3 is TGTGCCAGTAGTACCCCAGGCGGCAATCAGCCCCAGCATTTT.

This rearrangement joins TRBV28 to TRBJ2-5; D might be TRBD1 or TRBD2, each matching 5 bases. Trimming pared 5 bases from V and 3 bases from J, leaving 19 bases between. This CDR3 is built from 16 residues. CDR1 MDHEN and CDR2 SYDVKM come from the germline V gene. CDR3 sequence reads: CASSPFLGGAKETQYF. In DNA, the CDR3 is TGTGCCAGCAGTCCCTTTCTTGGGGGAGCAAAAGAGACCCAGTACTTC.

The chain couples TRBV20-1 to TRBJ1-1, with D tentatively TRBD1 (6 bases). The germline V and J ends were trimmed by 5 bases and 8 bases, with 15 bases remaining between them. Germline lookup yields CDR1 DFQATT and CDR2 SNEGSKA (reference sequence). This CDR3 is built from 12 residues. The CDR3 sequence: CSARGQRVEAFF. CDR3 DNA: TGCAGTGCTCGCGGACAGAGGGTGGAAGCTTTCTTT.

The gene calls are TRBV20-1 and TRBJ2-7, with D hard to call. V was pared by 3 bases and J by 3 bases, with 9 bases between. Germline V gene data show CDR1 as DFQATT and CDR2 as SNEGSKA (reference sequence). The CDR3 runs to 12 residues. In nucleotides, the CDR3 is TGCAGTGCTAGGGAAGCAGACTACGAGCAGTACTTC. It encodes CSAREADYEQYF.

The V and J genes are TRBV20-1 and TRBJ2-7; D perhaps matches TRBD2 (6 bases). Between the trimmed V and J ends, which lost 3 bases and 9 bases, there was a span of 12 bases. The CDR3 extends over 11 amino acids. Germline V CDR1 and CDR2: DFQATT, SNEGSKA (reference sequence). CDR3 sequence: CSARLANRQYF. The CDR3 DNA sequence: TGCAGTGCTAGGCTAGCGAATCGGCAGTACTTC.

This clonotype has a count of ten or more. The V and J genes are TRBV3-1 and TRBJ2-7; no firm D call. The CDR3 loop spans 15 amino acids. The V gene's germline CDR1 is LGHDT and CDR2 YNNKEL (reference sequence). Trimming took 1 base from V and 3 from J, leaving 13 bases between them. In DNA, the CDR3 is TGTGCCAGCAGCCAAGGAGTAGGAGCAGGCTACGAGCAGTACTTC. As protein: CASSQGVGAGYEQYF.

This clonotype has at least ten counts. The chain uses TRBV7-7 and TRBJ1-1; D is unresolved. The CDR3 extends over 13 amino acids. Germline V gene sequence: CDR1 SSHAT, CDR2 FNYEAQ (reference sequence). The CDR3 bases are TGTGCTAGACGAAGGTGGTGGAACACTGAAGCTTTCTTT. Translation: CARRRWWNTEAFF.

As regards this clonotype: This may stem from a read error, because a much larger clone lies one nucleotide away. The rearrangement links TRBV2 to TRBJ1-2; 7 positions match TRBD1. Germline-derived CDR1 and CDR2 are SNHLY and FYNNEI. CDR3 length: 13 amino acids. CDR3 region: CVSSGQTVYGYTF. CDR3 in DNA: TGTGTCAGCTCGGGACAGACAGTCTATGGCTACACCTTC.

This clonotype occurred many times. V usage is TRBV28 and J usage is TRBJ2-7; D is possibly TRBD1 (6 bases). Trimming removed 7 bases at V and 10 bases at J, with 17 bases between. The CDR3 covers 12 residues. Germline lookup yields CDR1 MDHEN and CDR2 SYDVKM. DNA of the CDR3: TGTGCCAGCACTGGCCGGTGGGACACCCAGTACTTC. This sequence encodes CASTGRWDTQYF.

The sample holds many counts of this clonotype. This chain joins TRBV11-2 and TRBJ2-3; 11 bases agree with TRBD2. CDR1 and CDR2 from the germline V gene are SGHAT and FQNNGV. The CDR3 runs 15 residues. V shed 6 bases and J 9 bases; nucleotides not matched to a gene: 11. CDR3 in amino acids: CASRSLAGGPRTQYF. The CDR3 bases are TGTGCCAGCAGATCGTTAGCGGGGGGGCCGAGAACGCAGTATTTT.

This clonotype was seen many times. J is TRBJ2-7 and V is TRBV20-1; 7 nucleotides line up with TRBD2. The V segment lost 3 bases and the J segment 0 bases; nucleotides outside the gene matches: 5. The germline CDR1 and CDR2 sequences are DFQATT and SNEGSKA (reference sequence). The CDR3 covers 14 residues. Here the CDR3 reads CSASSGRNSYEQYF. The CDR3 DNA follows: TGCAGTGCTAGTTCCGGGAGGAACTCCTACGAGCAGTACTTC.

This clonotype was seen many times. This rearrangement joins TRBV7-2 to TRBJ2-5; D ambiguous. Germline V gene lookup returns CDR1 SGHTA and CDR2 FQGNSA. The CDR3 loop spans 15 amino acids. The ends were cut back, 5 bases at V and 4 bases at J, with 17 bases in the middle. DNA of the CDR3: TGTGCCAGCAGCCCCACCGGAGCTTTGGTAGAGACCCAGTACTTC. This codes for CASSPTGALVETQYF.

This clonotype has at least ten counts. This sequence joins TRBV4-2 and TRBJ2-5; D is ambiguous. Germline V gene data show CDR1 as LGHNA and CDR2 as YNFKEQ. The CDR3 loop spans 14 amino acids. V was clipped by 1 base and J by 2 bases, with 8 bases between them. CDR3 amino acids: CASSQGLVQETQYF. The DNA of the CDR3 is TGTGCCAGCAGCCAAGGACTGGTTCAAGAGACCCAGTACTTC.

This clonotype was observed at least ten times. The chain carries TRBV19 and TRBJ1-1, with 11 nucleotides matching TRBD1. CDR1 is LNHDA, CDR2 SQIVND, per germline (reference sequence). CDR3 length equals 12 residues. Losses at the gene ends were 4 bases for V and 10 bases for J; bases not matched to a gene: 2. CDR3 region: CASSTGQGGAFF. CDR3 nucleotides: TGTGCCAGTAGTACGGGACAGGGGGGAGCTTTCTTT. Full variable domain (missing parts from reference TRBV19 and TRBJ1-1): DGGITQSPKYLFRKEGQNVTLSCEQNLNHDAMYWYRQDPGQGLRLIYYSQIVNDFQKGDIAEGYSVSREKKESFPLTVTSAQKNPTAFYLCASSTGQGGAFFGQGTRLTVV.

In this sample, this clonotype turned up once. This may be a read error, as it is one base from a much larger clone. The chain uses TRBV7-9 and TRBJ2-4; TRBD1 or TRBD2 may be the D gene (5 bases each). The germline V gene has CDR1 SEHNR and CDR2 FQNEAQ (reference sequence). The CDR3 sequence is 15 residues long. In nucleotides, the CDR3 is TGTTCCAGCAGCCGAACCGGGACCGCCGAAAACATTCAGTACTTC. This sequence encodes CSSSRTGTAENIQYF.

This clonotype occurred a few times. A junction end diverges from the germline sequence, so it may reflect a read error. The V gene is TRBV30, the J gene TRBJ1-1; the D is unclear. CDR1 is GTSNPN, CDR2 SVGIG, per germline (reference sequence). The CDR3 totals 11 residues. The CDR3 region is CAVGRNTEACF. For the CDR3, the DNA is TGTGCCGTCGGGCGGAACACTGAAGCTTGCTTT.

The chain employs TRBV29-1 and TRBJ1-5, with TRBD1 as a possible D gene (6 bases). V shed 6 bases and J shed 3 bases, with 12 bases lying between them. Per the germline V gene, CDR1 is SQVTM and CDR2 is ANQGSEA. The CDR3 has 13 residues. The CDR3: CSVVDSANQPQHF. The CDR3, as DNA: TGCAGCGTCGTGGACAGCGCCAATCAGCCCCAGCATTTT.

This clonotype has a count of ten or more. As DNA, the CDR3 is TGTGCCAGCAGTGAATTGGGGGATCAGCCCCAGCATTTT. Translating it yields CASSELGDQPQHF. The chain couples TRBV6-1 to TRBJ1-5; TRBD1 is a possible D gene (5 bases). CDR1 and CDR2 from the germline V gene are MNHNS and SASEGT. The V gene lost 2 bases and the J gene lost 5 bases, with 7 bases spanning the gap. This CDR3 comprises 13 residues.

This clonotype was detected many times. The chain carries TRBV2 and TRBJ1-2; 9 positions agree with TRBD1. This CDR3 contains 14 residues. Germline CDR1 SNHLY, CDR2 FYNNEI. V shed 5 bases and J 5 bases; nucleotides not matched to a gene: 6. CDR3 loop: CASSRDRAKYGYTF. CDR3 in DNA: TGTGCCAGCAGTAGGGACAGGGCAAAATATGGCTACACCTTC. The variable domain in full, completed from reference TRBV2 and TRBJ1-2, reads EPEVTQTPSHQVTQMGQEVILRCVPISNHLYFYWYRQILGQKVEFLVSFYNNEISEKSEIFDDQFSVERPDGSNFTLKIRSTKLEDSAMYFCASSRDRAKYGYTFGSGTRLTVV.

This clonotype was counted at least ten times. The chain combines TRBV6-1 with TRBJ2-7; TRBD1 agrees at 8 bases. Trimming at V came to 4 bases and at J to 2 bases, leaving 4 bases not matched to a gene. Germline V CDR1 and CDR2: MNHNS, SASEGT. The CDR3 has 14 residues. CDR3 sequence reads: CASSAGTGAYEQYF. The CDR3 bases are TGTGCCAGCAGTGCCGGGACAGGAGCCTACGAGCAGTACTTC.

V usage is TRBV28 and J usage is TRBJ1-3; TRBD1 is a possible D gene (5 bases). Trimming stripped 7 bases from V and 0 bases from J, with 16 bases between. The V gene's germline CDR1 is MDHEN and CDR2 SYDVKM. This CDR3 spans 16 amino acids. The CDR3 loop is CASISEGISSGNTIYF. The CDR3 region has the DNA TGTGCCAGCATCTCGGAGGGGATCAGCTCTGGAAACACCATATATTTT.

The CDR3 coding sequence is TGTGCCAGCAGCTCCGGGACATCGGGGCCCCTCCACTTT. It yields the protein CASSSGTSGPLHF. The chain joins TRBV12-3 or TRBV12-4 to TRBJ1-6; D may be TRBD1 (6 bases). The V end was cut by 6 bases, the J end by 13 bases, with 16 bases between. The length of the CDR3 is 13 residues.

This clonotype was recorded a few times. The V call is TRBV28, the J call TRBJ1-5; maybe TRBD1 (6 bases). The CDR3 consists of 15 residues. Trimming shortened V by 6 bases and J by 6 bases, and 18 bases separated the two germline ends. Germline V lookup: CDR1 MDHEN, CDR2 SYDVKM. CDR3 protein: CASRGTGARIQPQHF. The CDR3 nucleotides are TGTGCCAGCAGGGGTACGGGGGCGCGTATTCAGCCCCAGCATTTT.